The T cell receptor beta chain under discussion was sequenced for a study of glioma-infiltrating T cells. Study conclusions and caveats: Non-neoplastic patients had below-expected tissue-blood divergence, while all gliomas exceeded expectation.

This clonotype was observed a handful of times. Its antigen is undetermined. TCR alpha and beta CDR3 regions were amplified from RNA using iRepertoire nested multiplex PCR. TCRdb called the multiplex PCR reads again in MiXCR, with one record for every CDR3 protein. The table lists some 130,000 distinct CDR3 sequences, under 30% of them singletons, with 27% in the top ten. Looked up from germline, CDR1 is DFQATT and CDR2 is SNEGSKA (reference sequence). The V end lost 6 bases, the J end lost 3 bases, and 6 bases lay between the germline ends. CDR3 length: 11 residues. The specimen was glioma tissue, nonneoplastic brain tissue, or PBMCs (not recorded which). This TCR was recovered from a human donor with low-grade glioma or glioblastoma, undergoing nonglioma brain surgery, or in good health (not recorded which). V usage is TRBV20-1 and J usage is TRBJ2-4; D gene uncertain. CDR3 in amino acids: CSAVGKNIQYF. CDR3 coding DNA: TGCAGTGCCGTGGGCAAAAACATTCAGTACTTC.